The 27 T cell receptor beta chains presented below share a single source sample, sequenced in a study of T cell clonotyping in hematopoietic cell transplantation. Time point indicated: recipient sample about 28 days before transplant, after cytoreduction. The table came from immunoSEQ multiplex PCR; TCRdb's copy has only in-frame clones and leaves some out. The sample lists roughly 45,000 clones; just over 85% were seen once. The sequencing used peripheral blood mononuclear cells, collected before stem cell transplant. The receptors stem from a man aged 60-69 years with biphenotypic leukemia. Some clones in this sample may be carry-over from other donors' samples.

The chain links TRBV10-3 to TRBJ2-1; TRBD1 matches at 7 bases. Germline V gives CDR1 ENHRY, CDR2 SYGVKD. Germline trimming cut 6 bases from V and 5 bases from J; bases unmatched to any gene: 4. The CDR3 covers 13 residues. CDR3 nucleotides: TGTGCCATCAGCGGTACAGGGGACAATGAGCAGTTCTTC. Translation: CAISGTGDNEQFF.

This clone occurred once. The chain joins TRBV6-1 to TRBJ2-1, with D perhaps matching TRBD2 (6 bases). This CDR3 is built from 10 residues. With 6 bases removed from V and 15 bases from J, the gap between germline ends came to 12 bases. The germline V gene has CDR1 MNHNS and CDR2 SASEGT. CDR3 sequence reads: CASSLGTLFF. The CDR3 DNA reads TGTGCCAGCAGCCTCGGGACTTTGTTCTTC.

The chain uses TRBV2 and TRBJ1-5; unclear D gene. CDR3 length: 13 amino acids. In germline, CDR1 is SNHLY, CDR2 FYNNEI. Trimming took off 1 base at V and 7 bases at J, with 8 bases between the two ends. The CDR3 here is CASSEGGRQPQHF. The CDR3 DNA is TGTGCCAGCAGTGAAGGAGGTAGGCAGCCCCAGCATTTT.

This clone occurred a few times. This chain joins TRBV5-6 and TRBJ2-1; 7 nucleotides match TRBD2. V lost 3 bases to trimming and J lost 16 bases; unmatched junction nucleotides: 10. There are 12 residues in the CDR3. From germline, CDR1 is SGHDT and CDR2 YYEEEE. This CDR3 is CASSYGEGVRFF. The CDR3 DNA is TGTGCCAGCAGCTACGGGGAGGGTGTGAGATTCTTC.

The V gene is TRBV19, the J gene TRBJ2-1, with D unresolved. Germline V gene sequence: CDR1 LNHDA, CDR2 SQIVND (reference sequence). V was clipped by 3 bases and J by 8 bases, with 11 bases between them. The CDR3 has 13 residues. The CDR3 DNA follows: TGTGCCAGTAGTATCCGCACGATAGATGAGCAGTTCTTC. Translation gives CASSIRTIDEQFF.

This sequence joins TRBV19 and TRBJ2-1; the D gene could be TRBD1 or TRBD2 (5 bases each). The CDR3 runs 16 residues. With 4 bases removed from V and 2 bases from J, the gap between germline ends came to 15 bases. CDR1 is LNHDA and CDR2 is SQIVND in the germline V gene (reference sequence). The CDR3 nucleotides are TGTGCCAGTAGTAATGGGGCGGGTATGACCTACAATGAGCAGTTCTTC. Amino acid sequence: CASSNGAGMTYNEQFF.

This clone appeared a few times. The chain employs TRBV2 and TRBJ2-7; D is undetermined. CDR3 length equals 11 residues. Deletions cut 8 bases from V and 4 bases from J, with 9 bases between. Germline assignment: CDR1 SNHLY and CDR2 FYNNEI. The CDR3 bases are TGTGCCAGCGGCATGGGGTACGAGCAGTACTTC. Its translation: CASGMGYEQYF.

The rearrangement uses TRBV7-2 and TRBJ1-2; D is unclear. This CDR3 contains 15 residues. Trimming shortened V by 3 bases and J by 3 bases, and 14 bases separated the two germline ends. In germline, CDR1 is SGHTA, CDR2 FQGNSA. CDR3 region: CASSLGTSRYYGYTF. As DNA, the CDR3 is TGTGCCAGCAGCTTGGGTACCTCCCGCTACTATGGCTACACCTTC.

The CDR3 sequence is CASSLIGTRYGYTF. Written as DNA, the CDR3 is TGTGCCAGCAGTTTGATCGGGACAAGGTATGGCTACACCTTC. V gene TRBV28 combines with J gene TRBJ1-2, with a tentative D call TRBD1 (6 bases). Trimming removed 3 bases at V and 5 bases at J, with 13 bases between. Per the germline V gene, CDR1 is MDHEN and CDR2 is SYDVKM. The CDR3 length is 14 residues.

V and J are TRBV7-6 and TRBJ1-1, with TRBD1 matching 7 bases. The CDR3 is 14 residues long. V trimming: 4 bases; J trimming: 9 bases; junction bases outside the gene matches: 11. Germline V gives CDR1 SGHVS, CDR2 FNYEAQ. The CDR3 is CASSSGTVGGKAFF. In DNA, the CDR3 is TGTGCCAGCAGCTCCGGGACAGTTGGTGGGAAAGCTTTCTTT.

The chain recombines TRBV4-1 with TRBJ1-1, with 9 positions matching TRBD1. Trimming at V came to 4 bases and at J to 0 bases, leaving 6 bases not matched to a gene. Looked up from germline, CDR1 is MGHRA and CDR2 is YSYEKL. The CDR3 is 16 residues long. The CDR3 coding sequence is TGCGCCAGCAGCCCTACAGGGGGCACTATGAACACTGAAGCTTTCTTT. Encoded protein: CASSPTGGTMNTEAFF.

The rearrangement joins TRBV7-2 to TRBJ2-5, with TRBD1 matching over 8 bases. V lost 6 bases, J lost 4 bases, and 7 bases stayed unmatched. The CDR3 covers 14 residues. Germline loops: CDR1 SGHTA, CDR2 FQGNSA. The CDR3 spells CASRRDRGSETQYF. In nucleotides, the CDR3 is TGTGCCAGCAGGCGCGACAGGGGTTCAGAGACCCAGTACTTC. Filled out from reference TRBV7-2 and TRBJ2-5, the complete variable domain reads GAGVSQSPSNKVTEKGKDVELRCDPISGHTALYWYRQSLGQGLEFLIYFQGNSAPDKSGLPSDRFSAERTGGSVSTLTIQRTQQEDSAVYLCASRRDRGSETQYFGPGTRLLVL.

V is TRBV5-1 and J is TRBJ2-7; D is possibly TRBD1 (6 bases). Germline CDR1 SGHRS, CDR2 YFSETQ. V dropped 4 bases and J dropped 3 bases, with 14 bases sitting between them. The CDR3 contains 14 residues. CDR3 coding DNA: TGCGCCAGCAGCAGCGCTCCGGGACACTACGAGCAGTACTTC. This codes for CASSSAPGHYEQYF.

The rearrangement links TRBV10-1 to TRBJ2-3; 7 bases match TRBD2. V shed 2 bases and J 3 bases; nucleotides not matched to a gene: 5. The CDR3 has 15 amino acids. Germline CDR1 and CDR2: WNHNN and SYGVQD (reference sequence). The CDR3 is CASSEAGDGTDTQYF. In DNA, the CDR3 is TGCGCCAGCAGTGAGGCGGGGGACGGGACAGATACGCAGTATTTT.

The chain carries TRBV4-3 and TRBJ1-2; 8 bases agree with TRBD1. The CDR3 covers 19 residues. V shed 3 bases, J shed 0 bases, and the junction held 15 bases outside the gene matches. Germline CDR1 LGHNA, CDR2 YSLEER. The CDR3, as DNA: TGCGCCAGCAGCCATATCCGAGGGACAGGAGCCCTAGCTAACTATGGCTACACCTTC. It specifies CASSHIRGTGALANYGYTF.

The rearrangement links TRBV5-1 to TRBJ1-3; 9 bases fit TRBD1. The V gene's germline CDR1 is SGHRS and CDR2 YFSETQ. The CDR3 length is 17 residues. V was pared by 3 bases and J by 0 bases, with 7 bases of the junction left unmatched. The CDR3 sequence: CASSSVSQGASGNTIYF. CDR3 bases: TGCGCCAGCAGCTCTGTTTCACAGGGGGCCTCTGGAAACACCATATATTTT.

The J gene is TRBJ2-2, the V gene TRBV30; the D gene is possibly TRBD2 (6 bases). Looked up from germline, CDR1 is GTSNPN and CDR2 is SVGIG (reference sequence). The CDR3 contains 16 residues. The germline V and J ends were trimmed by 5 bases and 0 bases, with 16 bases remaining between them. Here the CDR3 DNA reads TGTGCCTGGGGGGGGAGCAGACTATCGAACACCGGGGAGCTGTTTTTT. It codes for CAWGGSRLSNTGELFF. The full variable domain, its missing parts supplied by reference TRBV30 and TRBJ2-2, is SQTIHQWPATLVQPVGSPLSLECTVEGTSNPNLYWYRQAAGRGLQLLFYSVGIGQISSEVPQNLSASRPQDRQFILSSKKLLLSDSGFYLCAWGGSRLSNTGELFFGEGSRLTVL.

The chain is built from TRBV4-1 and TRBJ1-4; D is uncertain. Between the trimmed V and J ends, which lost 4 bases and 5 bases, there was a span of 11 bases. CDR3 length: 14 amino acids. Germline V gene sequence: CDR1 MGHRA, CDR2 YSYEKL. This CDR3 reads CASSPPGRNEKLFF. The CDR3, as DNA: TGCGCCAGCAGCCCGCCGGGAAGGAATGAAAAACTGTTTTTT.

The V and J genes are TRBV25-1 and TRBJ2-1; D gene unclear. CDR1 is MGHDK, CDR2 SYGVNS, per germline. Trimming stripped 3 bases from V and 5 bases from J, with 8 bases between. The CDR3 has 13 amino acids. The chain's CDR3 is CASSDGGNNEQFF. Here the CDR3 DNA reads TGTGCCAGCAGTGACGGTGGAAACAATGAGCAGTTCTTC.

The gene calls are TRBV4-2 and TRBJ2-3; D not certain. The V end lost 4 bases, the J end lost 0 bases, and 5 bases lay between the germline ends. This CDR3 has 13 residues. Germline V gene lookup returns CDR1 LGHNA and CDR2 YNFKEQ. In DNA form, the CDR3 reads TGTGCCAGCAGCCGAAGTAGCACAGATACGCAGTATTTT. Its protein product is CASSRSSTDTQYF.

The chain employs TRBV5-4 and TRBJ1-2; tentative D call: TRBD1 (5 bases). CDR1 and CDR2 from the germline V gene are SGHNT and YYREEE (reference sequence). V was shortened by 0 bases and J by 4 bases, with 13 bases between the two germline ends. This CDR3 spans 15 amino acids. The chain's CDR3 is CASSLEQGRGYGYTF. As DNA, the CDR3 is TGTGCCAGCAGCTTGGAGCAGGGACGGGGCTATGGCTACACCTTC.

This clone is a singleton in its sample. The J gene is TRBJ1-1, the V gene TRBV29-1; D remains ambiguous. CDR3 length: 12 amino acids. Germline lookup yields CDR1 SQVTM and CDR2 ANQGSEA. V was cut by 7 bases and J by 1 base, with 10 bases left in between. The CDR3 is CSGFTSNTEAFF. The CDR3 bases are TGCAGCGGGTTCACATCGAACACTGAAGCTTTCTTT.

The chain has TRBV27 and TRBJ2-5; D ambiguous. Germline CDR1 reads MNHEY; CDR2 reads SMNVEV (reference sequence). V shed 8 bases and J shed 2 bases, with 15 bases lying between them. This CDR3 is built from 14 residues. This CDR3 reads CASGNPTTQETQYF. CDR3 bases: TGTGCCAGCGGGAATCCAACCACTCAAGAGACCCAGTACTTC.

This chain uses TRBV5-1 with TRBJ2-3; the D is unclear. The V and J ends lost 1 base and 8 bases respectively, with 14 bases between them. The CDR3 loop spans 14 amino acids. Germline values: CDR1 SGHRS, CDR2 YFSETQ. CDR3 amino acids: CASSLSSPLPTQYF. The CDR3 bases are TGCGCCAGCAGCTTGAGCTCCCCGCTGCCTACGCAGTATTTT.

The chain couples TRBV5-4 to TRBJ1-3; the match to TRBD1 covers 7 bases. The CDR3 length is 16 residues. The germline CDR1 and CDR2 sequences are SGHNT and YYREEE (reference sequence). Trimming cost V 4 bases and J 1 base; bases outside gene matches: 8. The CDR3 DNA follows: TGTGCCAGCAGCCTCGGGACAGTCGCTTCTGGAAACACCATATATTTT. As protein: CASSLGTVASGNTIYF. Supplemented by reference TRBV5-4 and TRBJ1-3, the full variable domain reads ETGVTQSPTHLIKTRGQQVTLRCSSQSGHNTVSWYQQALGQGPQFIFQYYREEENGRGNFPPRFSGLQFPNYSSELNVNALELDDSALYLCASSLGTVASGNTIYFGEGSWLTVV.

A single count supports this clone. The chain recombines TRBV19 with TRBJ1-2; D perhaps matches TRBD1 (6 bases). CDR1 and CDR2 from the germline V gene are LNHDA and SQIVND (reference sequence). The CDR3 sequence is 14 residues long. The V gene lost 3 bases and the J gene lost 3 bases, with 11 bases spanning the gap. The CDR3 DNA reads TGTGCCAGTAGTATGGGCGGGACACACTATGGCTACACCTTC. This codes for CASSMGGTHYGYTF.

The V and J genes are TRBV5-4 and TRBJ2-7; TRBD1 agrees at 12 bases. Germline CDR1 SGHNT, CDR2 YYREEE (reference sequence). V gave up 2 bases and J gave up 9 bases; unmatched junction bases: 6. The CDR3 is 14 residues long. This CDR3 is CASSLPGQGATQYF. In DNA form, the CDR3 reads TGTGCCAGCAGCTTACCGGGACAGGGGGCGACGCAGTACTTC.